This is a list of T cell receptor beta chains from one sample in a study of blood T cell repertoires in COVID-19. Assay used: immunoSEQ multiplex PCR; TCRdb lists only in-frame clones, some missing. The sample yields 230,000 or so clones, more than 65% seen once. The material sequenced was peripheral blood. The receptors shown here come from a man aged 40-50 years who had recovered from COVID-19. The CDR3 runs from the conserved cysteine through the conserved F or W. A D gene is named only where the DNA matches it firmly. Only some rows state a clone size, as once, few, many or a class for expanded clones.

d_gene | abundance | j_gene | v_gene | CDR3nt | CDR3aa
TRBD1 | . | TRBJ2-7 | TRBV3-1/TRBV3-2 | TGTGCCAGCAGCCCCGGGACAGGGGTGAACGAGCAGTACTTC | CASSPGTGVNEQYF
TRBD1 | . | TRBJ1-1 | TRBV28 | TGTGCCAGCAGCCCGACAGGGCTAGGCACTGAAGCTTTCTTT | CASSPTGLGTEAFF
TRBD2 | . | TRBJ2-1 | TRBV15 | TGTGCCACCAGCCCCCTAGCGGGGGGCGAAAATGAGCAGTTCTTC | CATSPLAGGENEQFF
. | . | TRBJ1-5 | TRBV9 | TGTGCCAGCAGCGTAAATCCAGGCAATCAGCCCCAGCATTTT | CASSVNPGNQPQHF
. | . | TRBJ1-1 | TRBV6-5 | TGTGCCAGCAGTATCAGGTCCCCCATGAACACTGAAGCTTTCTTT | CASSIRSPMNTEAFF
. | . | TRBJ2-1 | TRBV7-2 | TGTGCCAGCAGCTTAGAAGGACAAAGACTCAATGAGCAGTTCTTC | CASSLEGQRLNEQFF
. | . | TRBJ2-1 | TRBV30 | TGTGCCGGATCCGGGAGAATCGATGAGCAGTTCTTC | CAGSGRIDEQFF
. | . | TRBJ1-2 | TRBV29-1 | TGCAGCGTTGTGGGGGGCCGGGAGGTCTATGGCTACACCTTC | CSVVGGREVYGYTF
. | . | TRBJ2-3 | TRBV11-3 | TGTGCCAGCAGCCATGAGTCGCGCACAGATACGCAGTATTTT | CASSHESRTDTQYF
TRBD2 | . | TRBJ2-5 | TRBV11-2 | TGTGCCAGCAGCTCGTCGGGACTAGCGGGAGGAGAGACCCAGTACTTC | CASSSSGLAGGETQYF
. | . | TRBJ1-1 | TRBV10-3 | TGTGCCATCAGTGAGTTTCAGGGCGTAGCTTTCTTT | CAISEFQGVAFF
TRBD1 | . | TRBJ1-2 | TRBV7-2 | TGTGCCAGCAGCTTAGTAGGGGGCATCTATGGCTACACCTTC | CASSLVGGIYGYTF
. | . | TRBJ1-2 | TRBV3-1/TRBV3-2 | TGTGCCAGCAGCCAGGCATGGGCAGGGGATTTGGGCTACACCTTC | CASSQAWAGDLGYTF
TRBD1 | . | TRBJ1-6 | TRBV30 | TGTGCCTGTTCGGGACAGGTTAATTCACCCCTCCACTTT | CACSGQVNSPLHF
. | . | TRBJ1-6 | TRBV18 | TGTGCCAGCTCACCGGTACGAGGCTCACCCCTCCACTTT | CASSPVRGSPLHF
. | . | TRBJ1-2 | TRBV5-4 | TGTGCCAGCACCGTGACTGGGGGCGGCTATGGCTACACCTTC | CASTVTGGGYGYTF
. | . | TRBJ1-2 | TRBV12-5 | TGTGCTAGTGGTTTGGATCCCAGGGGCGCCTATGGCTACACCTTC | CASGLDPRGAYGYTF
TRBD2 | . | TRBJ2-2 | TRBV25-1 | TGTGCCAGCAGTGAATGGGCTAGCGGGAGCGTTCCCGGGGAGCTGTTTTTT | CASSEWASGSVPGELFF
. | . | TRBJ2-5 | TRBV18 | TGTGCCAGCTCACCCGACATACAAGAGACCCAGTACTTC | CASSPDIQETQYF
TRBD2 | . | TRBJ2-3 | TRBV5-1 | TGCGCCAGCGGGGCCGGGACTAGCGGAACAGATACGCAGTATTTT | CASGAGTSGTDTQYF
TRBD1 | . | TRBJ2-2 | TRBV7-2 | TGTGCCAGCAGCTTAGCAACAGGGGACGGGGAGCTGTTTTTT | CASSLATGDGELFF
TRBD2 | once | TRBJ2-4 | TRBV6-6 | TGTGCCAGCAGTTTGACTAGCGGGGGGGTCAAAAACATTCAGTACTTC | CASSLTSGGVKNIQYF
TRBD1 | few | TRBJ2-1 | TRBV18 | TGTGCCAGCTCACCGGGACAGGCCTCCTACAATGAGCAGTTCTTC | CASSPGQASYNEQFF
TRBD1 | . | TRBJ1-2 | TRBV6-5 | TGTGCCAGCAGCCGGACAGGCGGGGACTACTATGGCTACACCTTC | CASSRTGGDYYGYTF
. | . | TRBJ1-2 | TRBV27 | TGTGCCAGCAGACAATCGGGGAACTATGGCTACACCTTC | CASRQSGNYGYTF
. | . | TRBJ2-7 | TRBV7-9 | TGTGCCAGCAGCCGACAGGTTGGGTCCCACGAGCAGTACTTC | CASSRQVGSHEQYF
. | once | TRBJ1-6 | TRBV29-1 | TGCAGCGTCGGTGGACAGTTGAATTCACCCCTCCACTTT | CSVGGQLNSPLHF
. | once | TRBJ1-6 | TRBV30 | TGTGCCTGGACCAACGATGAGGTTTCACCCCTCCACTTT | CAWTNDEVSPLHF
. | . | TRBJ2-1 | TRBV7-2 | TGTGCCAGCAGCTTAGCGAGGGGGGGTTACAATGAGCAGTTCTTC | CASSLARGGYNEQFF